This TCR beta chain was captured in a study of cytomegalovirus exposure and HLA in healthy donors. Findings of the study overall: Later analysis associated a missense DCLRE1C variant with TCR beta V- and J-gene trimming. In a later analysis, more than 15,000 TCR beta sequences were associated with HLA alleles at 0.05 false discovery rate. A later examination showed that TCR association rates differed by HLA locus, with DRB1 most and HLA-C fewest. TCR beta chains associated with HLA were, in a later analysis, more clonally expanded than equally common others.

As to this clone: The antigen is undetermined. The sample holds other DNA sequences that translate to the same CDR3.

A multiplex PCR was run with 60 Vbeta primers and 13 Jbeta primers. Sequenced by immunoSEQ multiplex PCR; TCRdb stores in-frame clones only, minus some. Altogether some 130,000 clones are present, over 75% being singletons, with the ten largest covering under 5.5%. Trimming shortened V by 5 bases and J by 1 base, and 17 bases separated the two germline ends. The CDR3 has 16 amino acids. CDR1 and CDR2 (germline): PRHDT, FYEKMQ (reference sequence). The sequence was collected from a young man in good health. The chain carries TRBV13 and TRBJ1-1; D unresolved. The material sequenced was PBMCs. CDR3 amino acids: CASSPPEGTGNTEAFF. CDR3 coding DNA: TGTGCCAGCAGCCCCCCAGAGGGTACGGGGAACACTGAAGCTTTCTTT.